The clone carrying this T cell receptor beta chain was detected a few times. Its target is unknown. The data originate from a study of OX40 agonist ivuxolimab in advanced cancers. Points from the study as a whole: The expanded peripheral T cells' antigen specificity was not determined. Relatively little clonal expansion, among the lowest observed, appeared in partial responders at 0.1-3.0 mg/kg. CD4+ and CD8+ blood T cells expanded clonally by week 6 at 0.1 to 3.0 mg/kg.

This CDR3 spans 16 amino acids. Germline trimming cut 2 bases from V and 3 bases from J; bases unmatched to any gene: 9. CDR1 is GTSNPN and CDR2 is SVGIG in the germline V gene (reference sequence). Using immunoSEQ multiplex PCR, the repertoire was profiled, and TCRdb retains in-frame clones only, with some absent. Among about 78,000 clones listed, about 80% were seen once. Sampled blood was obtained at baseline, cycle 4 day 1, and cycle 7 day 1. This receptor was taken from an adult with an advanced solid tumor such as melanoma, head and neck, liver or kidney cancer. This rearrangement joins TRBV30 to TRBJ2-3, with 9 bases fitting TRBD2. The sample was CD4+ or CD8+ T cells sorted from blood, taken in a trial of the OX40 agonist ivuxolimab. The CDR3: CAWSPPGSGRTDTQYF. The CDR3 nucleotides read TGTGCCTGGAGTCCGCCGGGGAGCGGGAGGACAGATACGCAGTATTTT.